The present entry profiles one TCR beta chain with its context. Its antigen remains undetermined. Base qualities are missing; no much larger clone stands one base away. Blood samples were collected up to 4 times in the first month after transplant and then at least monthly when available. The library was made by the immunoSEQ multiplex PCR assay. For most patients, genomic DNA was subjected to high-throughput TCR-beta CDR3 sequencing by Adaptive Biotechnologies. In the authors' own workflow: TCR sequencing data for more than 15 patients were retrieved from Adaptive's ImmunoSEQ software; three other patients were processed with MiXCR and VDJtools. CDR3 nucleotide sequences shared between donor and recipient were removed because the origin of such sequences could not be assigned. At least 2-fold expansion over unstimulated cells and a minimum CFSE-low frequency of 0.002% (template counts) or 0.001% (read counts) were required for clones to be classified as alloreactive. Mappable clones were those detected in sequenced pre-transplant spleen, lymph node, or MLR CFSE-low populations of the donor or recipient. The cumulative frequency of alloreactive clones was calculated as a percentage of all sequences, weighted by copy number. In TCRdb, the immuneACCESS table is reduced to in-frame sequences with V and J assigned. These tables do not hold every clone; where another copy was compared, an unresolved V gene accounts for under half, and the others remain unexplained. The DNA gave D and trimming, while V, J and clone size come from that table. The sample table records fewer than 8,500 clones; 85% to 95% of these occur just once. The ten largest clones add up to about 2% of the sample.

The germline ends are 8 bases apart after V is trimmed by 3 bases and J by 2 bases. The CDR3, cysteine through phenylalanine, is 14 amino acids long. Left in the record is the CDR3 DNA by itself, 42 bases read in frame from the first base. Per the germline V gene, MDHEN is the CDR1 and SYDVKM is the CDR2. These data originate in a study of graft-versus-host responses after intestinal transplantation (dated by TCRdb to about 2021). Regarding the research as a whole: Recipients received multivisceral, liver-intestinal, or isolated intestinal transplants. Samples from three later patients were sequenced in-house on an Illumina MiSeq with MiXCR processing rather than by the commercial service. To identify alloreactive clones, pre-transplant mixed lymphocyte reaction products were sequenced and compared with unstimulated pre-transplant donor and recipient T cells. A peak of at least 4% donor T cells among recipient peripheral blood mononuclear cells was the definition used for donor T cell macrochimerism. Every recipient was given anti-thymocyte globulin induction, then maintenance tacrolimus and steroids for about three years. After intestinal transplantation, graft-versus-host and host-versus-graft alloreactive T cell clones were followed in the graft, circulation and bone marrow using bulk TCR-beta CDR3 sequencing. The cohort enrolled approximately 24 intestinal transplant recipients including one retransplant, and a few patients lacking pretransplant specimens were excluded.

General study outcomes and caveats: In patients with donor T cell macrochimerism, the allografts had high GvH to HvG T cell clonal ratios. Early after transplant, declines in HvG clones were associated with peak levels of circulating GvH clones. GvH clones were detected in recipient bone marrow, and some of these GvH clones were observed earlier in ileal mucosa or blood, consistent with an intestinal mucosal origin. Conclusions were limited by the relatively low number and heterogeneity of intestinal transplant patients.

The chain is made from TRBV28 and TRBJ1-5, with the D gene call left open. This TCR derives from a human patient who received an intestinal transplant, so some T cells may come from the graft donor. Sequencing was performed on PBMCs, taken 11 days after intestinal transplantation. The DNA reads TGTGCCAGCAGTTTGTCGGTGGGCAATCAGCCCCAGCATTTT. Its protein product is CASSLSVGNQPQHF. The CDR3 plus the reference TRBV28 and TRBJ1-5 genes for the other parts give the full variable domain: DVKVTQSSRYLVKRTGEKVFLECVQDMDHENMFWYRQDPGLGLRLIYFSYDVKMKEKGDIPEGYSVSREKKERFSLILESASTNQTSMYLCASSLSVGNQPQHFGDGTRLSIL.